Listed below are T cell receptor beta chains from one sample, sequenced in a study of OX40 agonist ivuxolimab in advanced cancers. Clones were read by immunoSEQ multiplex PCR, and TCRdb kept only the in-frame ones, dropping some. The sample holds around 80,000 clones, under 90% seen once. Sample: CD4+ or CD8+ T cells sorted from blood, taken in a trial of the OX40 agonist ivuxolimab. Receptors originate from an adult with an advanced solid tumor such as melanoma, head and neck, liver or kidney cancer. CDR3s include the opening cysteine and the closing phenylalanine or tryptophan. Each record gives: CDR3 length, J gene, V gene, clone size, D gene, CDR3 protein, CDR3 DNA. D genes are given only for firm matches. Part of the rows lack a size; the others show once, few, many or a class for expanded clones.

length: 16; J: TRBJ1-6; V: TRBV27; size: NA; D: NA; CDR3: CASSPQTGWRNSPLHF; DNA: TGTGCCAGCAGTCCCCAAACAGGGTGGAGGAATTCACCCCTCCACTTT
length: 18; J: TRBJ2-2; V: TRBV4-1; size: NA; D: TRBD2; CDR3: CASSPPGLAGPRVGELFF; DNA: TGCGCCAGCAGCCCCCCGGGACTAGCGGGCCCCAGGGTCGGGGAGCTGTTTTTT
length: 17; J: TRBJ1-1; V: TRBV13; size: NA; D: TRBD1; CDR3: CASSPLGQGGMNTEAFF; DNA: TGTGCCAGCAGCCCCCTAGGACAGGGGGGGATGAACACTGAAGCTTTCTTT
length: 14; J: TRBJ2-3; V: TRBV7-3; size: NA; D: NA; CDR3: CASSEAFGTDTQYF; DNA: TGTGCCAGTTCGGAGGCGTTTGGCACAGATACGCAGTATTTT
length: 15; J: TRBJ2-3; V: TRBV19; size: NA; D: NA; CDR3: CASSIMRGFTDTQYF; DNA: TGTGCCAGTAGTATAATGCGGGGCTTTACAGATACGCAGTATTTT
length: 17; J: TRBJ2-7; V: TRBV28; size: NA; D: NA; CDR3: CASSLWSTRDLPYEQYF; DNA: TGTGCCAGCAGTTTATGGAGTACTAGGGACTTACCCTACGAGCAGTACTTC
length: 11; J: TRBJ2-5; V: TRBV2; size: NA; D: NA; CDR3: CASRSSETQYF; DNA: TGTGCCAGCAGAAGTTCAGAGACCCAGTACTTC
length: 13; J: TRBJ1-1; V: TRBV29-1; size: NA; D: NA; CDR3: CSVAGPRNTEAFF; DNA: TGCAGCGTTGCGGGACCAAGAAACACTGAAGCTTTCTTT
length: 16; J: TRBJ1-4; V: TRBV5-1; size: NA; D: TRBD1; CDR3: CASIWQGGPTNEKLFF; DNA: TGCGCCAGCATATGGCAGGGGGGTCCAACTAATGAAAAACTGTTTTTT
length: 16; J: TRBJ2-6; V: TRBV4-2; size: NA; D: TRBD1; CDR3: CASSPRGTAGANVLTF; DNA: TGTGCCAGCAGCCCTAGAGGGACAGCTGGGGCCAACGTCCTGACTTTC
length: 14; J: TRBJ1-5; V: TRBV2; size: NA; D: NA; CDR3: CASSDRVSNQPQHF; DNA: TGTGCCAGCAGTGATAGGGTTAGCAATCAGCCCCAGCATTTT
length: 14; J: TRBJ2-7; V: TRBV6-5; size: NA; D: NA; CDR3: CASRYSASSYEQYF; DNA: TGTGCCAGCAGATATAGCGCTAGCTCCTACGAGCAGTACTTC
length: 18; J: TRBJ2-2; V: TRBV27; size: NA; D: NA; CDR3: CASSLGLGDAANTGELFF; DNA: TGTGCCAGCAGTTTGGGCCTGGGGGACGCCGCGAACACCGGGGAGCTGTTTTTT
length: 17; J: TRBJ2-3; V: TRBV4-3; size: NA; D: NA; CDR3: CASSQDLGFSLTDTQYF; DNA: TGCGCCAGCAGCCAAGATTTAGGTTTCTCCCTCACAGATACGCAGTATTTT
length: 14; J: TRBJ2-5; V: TRBV18; size: NA; D: TRBD2; CDR3: CASSPTSGAETQYF; DNA: TGTGCCAGCTCACCAACTAGCGGGGCGGAGACCCAGTACTTC
length: 16; J: TRBJ2-7; V: TRBV19; size: NA; D: TRBD1; CDR3: CASSRPTGGASYEQYF; DNA: TGTGCCAGTAGTCGACCCACAGGGGGCGCTTCCTACGAGCAGTACTTC
length: 15; J: TRBJ1-1; V: TRBV19; size: few; D: NA; CDR3: CASTKIDRPNTEAFF; DNA: TGTGCCAGTACCAAAATCGACAGGCCGAACACTGAAGCTTTCTTT
length: 14; J: TRBJ1-2; V: TRBV2; size: NA; D: TRBD1; CDR3: CASSRSQGVYGYTF; DNA: TGTGCCAGCAGCAGGAGTCAGGGGGTCTATGGCTACACCTTC
length: 16; J: TRBJ1-2; V: TRBV28; size: NA; D: NA; CDR3: CASSLVSGAGNYGYTF; DNA: TGTGCCAGCAGTTTAGTCTCCGGGGCGGGAAACTATGGCTACACCTTC
length: 13; J: TRBJ1-5; V: TRBV5-4; size: few; D: NA; CDR3: CASSLAGDQPQHF; DNA: TGTGCCAGCAGCTTGGCGGGGGATCAGCCCCAGCATTTT
length: 14; J: TRBJ2-7; V: TRBV11-1; size: NA; D: TRBD1; CDR3: CASSPGTGNGEQYF; DNA: TGTGCCAGCAGTCCCGGGACAGGGAACGGCGAGCAGTACTTC
length: 13; J: TRBJ2-3; V: TRBV7-9; size: NA; D: NA; CDR3: CASSLGSTDTQYF; DNA: TGTGCCAGCAGCTTGGGATCTACAGATACGCAGTATTTT
length: 15; J: TRBJ2-3; V: TRBV19; size: NA; D: TRBD2; CDR3: CATDLGTSGTDTQYF; DNA: TGTGCCACTGACCTAGGGACTAGCGGTACAGATACGCAGTATTTT
length: 14; J: TRBJ2-2; V: TRBV30; size: NA; D: TRBD1; CDR3: CAWGTVVNTGELFF; DNA: TGTGCCTGGGGGACAGTCGTGAACACCGGGGAGCTGTTTTTT
length: 11; J: TRBJ2-3; V: TRBV10-3; size: NA; D: NA; CDR3: CASTDTDTQYF; DNA: TGTGCCAGCACAGACACAGATACGCAGTATTTT
length: 13; J: TRBJ1-1; V: TRBV2; size: few; D: NA; CDR3: CASTTDVRTEAFF; DNA: TGTGCCAGCACCACAGATGTGAGGACTGAAGCTTTCTTT
length: 13; J: TRBJ2-7; V: TRBV5-3; size: NA; D: NA; CDR3: CARSLQQPYEQYF; DNA: TGTGCCAGAAGCTTGCAACAGCCCTACGAGCAGTACTTC
length: 14; J: TRBJ2-7; V: TRBV6-6; size: NA; D: NA; CDR3: CASSYSGEGGEQYF; DNA: TGTGCCAGCAGTTACTCCGGAGAAGGGGGCGAGCAGTACTTC
length: 14; J: TRBJ2-1; V: TRBV6-6; size: NA; D: TRBD1; CDR3: CASGAGTAQPEQFF; DNA: TGTGCCAGCGGTGCCGGGACAGCCCAACCTGAGCAGTTCTTC
length: 12; J: TRBJ2-4; V: TRBV7-2; size: NA; D: TRBD2; CDR3: CASSLRAGDQYF; DNA: TGTGCCAGCAGCTTACGAGCGGGGGATCAGTACTTC
length: 15; J: TRBJ1-4; V: TRBV19; size: NA; D: TRBD1; CDR3: CASSPAGTGHEKLFF; DNA: TGTGCCAGTAGTCCGGCCGGGACAGGTCATGAAAAACTGTTTTTT
length: 17; J: TRBJ2-7; V: TRBV27; size: NA; D: TRBD2; CDR3: CASSLSHPQREGYEQYF; DNA: TGTGCCAGCAGTTTATCCCACCCCCAGCGGGAGGGTTACGAGCAGTACTTC
length: 11; J: TRBJ2-3; V: TRBV29-1; size: once; D: NA; CDR3: CSVPVTDTQYF; DNA: TGCAGCGTCCCAGTCACAGATACGCAGTATTTT
length: 17; J: TRBJ1-1; V: TRBV19; size: NA; D: TRBD1; CDR3: CASNPDRVSPGNTEAFF; DNA: TGTGCCAGTAATCCGGACAGGGTGAGTCCGGGCAACACTGAAGCTTTCTTT
length: 15; J: TRBJ1-1; V: TRBV7-2; size: NA; D: TRBD1; CDR3: CASSLGQGASGEAFF; DNA: TGTGCCAGCAGCCTTGGACAGGGGGCTTCTGGGGAAGCTTTCTTT
length: 17; J: TRBJ1-1; V: TRBV5-4; size: NA; D: TRBD1; CDR3: CASSGGGTAPMNTEAFF; DNA: TGTGCCAGCAGCGGAGGAGGGACAGCGCCAATGAACACTGAAGCTTTCTTT
length: 16; J: TRBJ1-5; V: TRBV2; size: NA; D: NA; CDR3: CASSDRGQISNQPQHF; DNA: TGTGCCAGCAGTGATAGGGGCCAGATTAGCAATCAGCCCCAGCATTTT
length: 17; J: TRBJ2-1; V: TRBV15; size: NA; D: TRBD2; CDR3: CATSRGTSGGANNEQFF; DNA: TGTGCCACCAGCAGAGGTACTAGCGGGGGAGCTAACAATGAGCAGTTCTTC
length: 17; J: TRBJ1-1; V: TRBV4-1; size: NA; D: TRBD1; CDR3: CASSQEGTGGRNTEAFF; DNA: TGCGCCAGCAGCCAAGAAGGGACAGGGGGCAGAAACACTGAAGCTTTCTTT
length: 14; J: TRBJ1-2; V: TRBV7-9; size: NA; D: TRBD1; CDR3: CASSLVGTGDGYTF; DNA: TGTGCCAGCAGCTTAGTTGGGACAGGGGATGGCTACACCTTC
length: 17; J: TRBJ2-7; V: TRBV7-2; size: NA; D: TRBD1; CDR3: CASSLKAPGTGDYEQYF; DNA: TGTGCCAGCAGCTTAAAGGCCCCCGGGACAGGGGACTACGAGCAGTACTTC